Below, 26 T cell receptor beta chains from the same sample are listed, as sequenced in a study of cytomegalovirus exposure and HLA in healthy donors. A multiplex PCR was run with 60 Vbeta primers and 13 Jbeta primers. Repertoires were generated with immunoSEQ multiplex PCR, while TCRdb's copy carries only in-frame clones and drops some. The sample has under 150,000 clones; nearly 65% are singletons. Sequencing was performed on PBMCs. All receptors come from a man aged 40-49 years in good health and CMV-seropositive.

J is TRBJ1-2 and V is TRBV27, with 7 bases aligning to TRBD1. V was clipped by 6 bases and J by 4 bases; unmatched bases: 8. The germline CDR1 and CDR2 sequences are MNHEY and SMNVEV (reference sequence). The CDR3 length is 14 residues. This CDR3 is CASRLETGSYGYTF. As DNA, the CDR3 is TGTGCCAGCAGACTAGAGACAGGGTCCTATGGCTACACCTTC.

The gene calls are TRBV28 and TRBJ2-2, with 8 nucleotides matching TRBD2. CDR1 and CDR2 from the germline V gene are MDHEN and SYDVKM. The CDR3 loop spans 17 amino acids. The junction had 14 bases not matched to a gene; V was cut back by 6 bases and J by 5 bases. The CDR3 sequence: CASSLDVSGRGTGELFF. The CDR3 nucleotides read TGTGCCAGCAGCTTGGACGTAAGCGGGAGAGGGACCGGGGAGCTGTTTTTT.

The chain carries TRBV7-8 and TRBJ2-3; 10 bases match TRBD1. CDR1 is SGHVS, CDR2 FQNEAQ, per germline. The CDR3 loop spans 17 amino acids. The junction had 7 bases not matched to a gene; V was cut back by 3 bases and J by 1 base. CDR3 coding DNA: TGTGCCAGCAGCTTCCGGGACAGGGGAGGGGGCACAGATACGCAGTATTTT. It encodes CASSFRDRGGGTDTQYF.

The chain uses TRBV27 and TRBJ2-1, with 8 nucleotides matching TRBD2. Looked up from germline, CDR1 is MNHEY and CDR2 is SMNVEV (reference sequence). With V trimmed by 6 bases and J by 2 bases, 6 bases remained unmatched. CDR3 length: 15 residues. The CDR3 protein is CASSYSGRAYNEQFF. CDR3 nucleotide sequence: TGTGCCAGCAGCTACAGCGGGAGAGCCTACAATGAGCAGTTCTTC.

The rearrangement uses TRBV9 and TRBJ2-5, with 7 bases that match TRBD2. CDR1 and CDR2 from the germline V gene are SGDLS and YYNGEE. The CDR3 is made up of 16 amino acids. J lost 0 bases, V lost 6 bases, and 11 bases had no gene match. CDR3 nucleotide sequence: TGTGCCAGCACTCCCAGCGGGACCCGAGACCAAGAGACCCAGTACTTC. Its protein is CASTPSGTRDQETQYF. Full variable domain (outside the CDR3, taken from reference TRBV9 and TRBJ2-5): DSGVTQTPKHLITATGQRVTLRCSPRSGDLSVYWYQQSLDQGLQFLIQYYNGEERAKGNILERFSAQQFPDLHSELNLSSLELGDSALYFCASTPSGTRDQETQYFGPGTRLLVL.

This clone has just a few counts. This chain joins TRBV2 and TRBJ2-2, with TRBD1 as a possible D gene (6 bases). The V and J ends lost 4 bases and 6 bases respectively, with 9 bases between them. The CDR3 contains 13 residues. Germline V gene sequence: CDR1 SNHLY, CDR2 FYNNEI. CDR3 DNA: TGTGCCAGCAGTGCCAGGACAGCCGGGGAGCTGTTTTTT. This encodes CASSARTAGELFF.

The V gene is TRBV27, the J gene TRBJ2-3, with 10 nucleotides matching TRBD1. The CDR3 sequence is 16 residues long. J was trimmed by 3 bases and V by 5 bases; bases with no gene match: 8. The germline CDR1 and CDR2 sequences are MNHEY and SMNVEV (reference sequence). The CDR3 DNA sequence: TGTGCCAGCAGTCGACGGACAGGGGGTGATACAGATACGCAGTATTTT. This gives the protein CASSRRTGGDTDTQYF.

This chain connects TRBV12-5 to TRBJ1-5, with 7 bases identical to TRBD1. CDR1 and CDR2 (germline): LGHNT, FRNRAP. The CDR3 has 17 residues. Trimming at V came to 0 bases and at J to 5 bases, leaving 10 bases not matched to a gene. The CDR3 sequence: CASGLVITGTVYQPQHF. In DNA form, the CDR3 reads TGTGCTAGTGGTTTGGTAATCACCGGGACAGTTTATCAGCCCCAGCATTTT.

The chain has TRBV9 and TRBJ1-4; 11 nucleotides line up with TRBD1. CDR3 length: 15 amino acids. V lost 4 bases, J lost 7 bases, and 6 bases stayed unmatched. Per the germline V gene, CDR1 is SGDLS and CDR2 is YYNGEE. CDR3 DNA sequence: TGTGCCAGCAGCTTGGGACAGGGGGTTGGTGAAAAACTGTTTTTT. Residues: CASSLGQGVGEKLFF.

This clone was recorded only once. J is TRBJ1-4 and V is TRBV19, with 8 bases lining up with TRBD1. Germline assignment: CDR1 LNHDA and CDR2 SQIVND (reference sequence). CDR3 length: 15 residues. Unmatched junction bases numbered 3, after V lost 3 bases and J lost 3 bases. The CDR3, as DNA: TGTGCCAGTAGTATCTCACAGGGGGCTAATGAAAAACTGTTTTTT. This gives the protein CASSISQGANEKLFF. The variable domain in full, completed from reference TRBV19 and TRBJ1-4, reads DGGITQSPKYLFRKEGQNVTLSCEQNLNHDAMYWYRQDPGQGLRLIYYSQIVNDFQKGDIAEGYSVSREKKESFPLTVTSAQKNPTAFYLCASSISQGANEKLFFGSGTQLSVL.

The chain has TRBV11-2 and TRBJ1-2; the D is unclear. Trimming pared 1 base from V and 6 bases from J, leaving 12 bases between. CDR1 and CDR2 (germline): SGHAT, FQNNGV. The CDR3 consists of 14 residues. The CDR3 DNA reads as TGTGCCAGCAGCTTAGGGTCAACGGGGAATGGCTACACCTTC. Its protein is CASSLGSTGNGYTF.

The CDR3 reads CASSLGRGGAYNEQFF. In nucleotides, the CDR3 is TGTGCCAGCAGCTTAGGCCGCGGTGGTGCCTACAATGAGCAGTTCTTC. The rearrangement uses TRBV13 and TRBJ2-1; D is ambiguous. The CDR3 has 16 residues. CDR1 and CDR2 from the germline V gene are PRHDT and FYEKMQ (reference sequence). V dropped 0 bases and J dropped 2 bases, with 11 bases sitting between them.

This chain uses TRBV19 with TRBJ2-1, with D possibly matching TRBD1 (6 bases). This CDR3 has 15 residues. The ends were cut back, 1 base at V and 5 bases at J, with 12 bases in the middle. The germline gives CDR1 LNHDA, CDR2 SQIVND (reference sequence). The CDR3 nucleotides read TGTGCCAGTAGTATAGGGGCAGGGGAAAACAATGAGCAGTTCTTC. Protein sequence: CASSIGAGENNEQFF. Full variable domain (outside the CDR3, taken from reference TRBV19 and TRBJ2-1): DGGITQSPKYLFRKEGQNVTLSCEQNLNHDAMYWYRQDPGQGLRLIYYSQIVNDFQKGDIAEGYSVSREKKESFPLTVTSAQKNPTAFYLCASSIGAGENNEQFFGPGTRLTVL.

CDR3 bases: TGCGCCAGCAGCCCCGACCTAGCGGGAGGGAGCACAGATACGCAGTATTTT. Amino acids: CASSPDLAGGSTDTQYF. The chain couples TRBV5-1 to TRBJ2-3; 12 bases match TRBD2. The CDR3 has 17 amino acids. The germline CDR1 and CDR2 sequences are SGHRS and YFSETQ. The J segment lost 0 bases and the V segment lost 4 bases, leaving 6 bases of the junction unmatched.

A few counts support this clone. V is TRBV18 and J is TRBJ2-7, with D possibly matching TRBD2 (6 bases). The CDR3 spans 15 residues. The ends were cut back, 0 bases at V and 3 bases at J, with 12 bases in the middle. Germline assignment: CDR1 KGHSH and CDR2 LQKENI. The CDR3: CASSPPPSDHYEQYF. CDR3 nucleotides: TGTGCCAGCTCACCACCGCCTAGCGACCACTACGAGCAGTACTTC.

The genes are TRBV18 and TRBJ1-5; D unclear. Germline V gene lookup returns CDR1 KGHSH and CDR2 LQKENI. This CDR3 has 15 residues. V was cut by 1 base and J by 0 bases, with 7 bases left in between. The CDR3 region is CASSPQRNSNQPQHF. The CDR3 DNA is TGTGCCAGCTCACCACAGCGTAATAGCAATCAGCCCCAGCATTTT.

This clone was found a few times. The chain uses TRBV5-1 and TRBJ1-1; D is unresolved. Germline assignment: CDR1 SGHRS and CDR2 YFSETQ. The CDR3 consists of 15 residues. V was trimmed by 4 bases and J by 4 bases, leaving 17 bases between them. In DNA form, the CDR3 reads TGCGCCAGCAGCCCTGGGTTAGGACTTGGCACTGAAGCTTTCTTT. Amino acids: CASSPGLGLGTEAFF.

The CDR3 region is CASSPGQATTEAFF. Here the CDR3 DNA reads TGTGCCAGCAGCCCGGGACAGGCAACAACTGAAGCTTTCTTT. This chain uses TRBV5-4 with TRBJ1-1; 8 nucleotides match TRBD1. With 4 bases clipped from V and 5 bases from J, the junction kept 7 bases outside the gene matches. The CDR3 spans 14 residues. Germline CDR1 reads SGHNT; CDR2 reads YYREEE (reference sequence). The full variable domain, completed using reference TRBV5-4 and TRBJ1-1, is ETGVTQSPTHLIKTRGQQVTLRCSSQSGHNTVSWYQQALGQGPQFIFQYYREEENGRGNFPPRFSGLQFPNYSSELNVNALELDDSALYLCASSPGQATTEAFFGQGTRLTVV.

This clone was detected a few times. V and J are TRBV29-1 and TRBJ2-7; the D gene is possibly TRBD2 (6 bases). The CDR3 loop spans 15 amino acids. The V end lost 1 base, the J end lost 0 bases, and 13 bases lay between the germline ends. Germline CDR1 and CDR2: SQVTM and ANQGSEA. This CDR3 is CSVEGDRDSSYEQYF. CDR3 bases: TGCAGCGTTGAAGGAGACCGGGACTCCTCCTACGAGCAGTACTTC.

V gene TRBV6-5 combines with J gene TRBJ2-5; 7 nucleotides line up with TRBD1. Germline V gives CDR1 MNHEY, CDR2 SVGAGI. Trimming took 5 bases from V and 5 from J; bases not matched to a gene: 5. The CDR3 runs to 13 residues. This chain's CDR3 is CASSDRAAETQYF. In nucleotides, the CDR3 is TGTGCCAGCAGTGACAGGGCGGCGGAGACCCAGTACTTC.

This rearrangement joins TRBV4-1 to TRBJ2-7; a possible D gene is TRBD1 (6 bases). The germline V and J ends were trimmed by 1 base and 5 bases, with 15 bases remaining between them. Germline lookup yields CDR1 MGHRA and CDR2 YSYEKL. This CDR3 comprises 15 residues. Here the CDR3 reads CASSQAEAYRDEQYF. CDR3 in DNA: TGCGCCAGCAGCCAAGCGGAAGCCTACAGGGACGAGCAGTACTTC.

The J gene is TRBJ1-5, the V gene TRBV10-3; D gene unclear. V lost 0 bases and J 4 bases, leaving 10 bases between the germline ends. CDR1 and CDR2 from the germline V gene are ENHRY and SYGVKD. The CDR3 is 15 residues long. The CDR3 DNA is TGTGCCATCAGTGAGTCGCGGGGTACGAATCAGCCCCAGCATTTT. This sequence encodes CAISESRGTNQPQHF.

This rearrangement joins TRBV18 to TRBJ2-1, with TRBD1 matching 7 bases. The CDR3 sequence is 15 residues long. With 2 bases clipped from V and 4 bases from J, the junction kept 5 bases outside the gene matches. In germline, CDR1 is KGHSH, CDR2 LQKENI. The CDR3 reads CASSPKGTAYNEQFF. In DNA form, the CDR3 reads TGTGCCAGCTCACCAAAGGGGACAGCTTACAATGAGCAGTTCTTC.

Only a few counts were recorded for this clone. The chain uses TRBV30 and TRBJ1-2; D call uncertain. Trimming removed 2 bases at V and 0 bases at J, with 10 bases between. This CDR3 is 14 amino acids long. Germline V gene lookup returns CDR1 GTSNPN and CDR2 SVGIG (reference sequence). The CDR3 nucleotides are TGTGCCTGGAGTTCGGGATCACCTAACTATGGCTACACCTTC. Translation: CAWSSGSPNYGYTF.

The rearrangement uses TRBV7-3 and TRBJ2-1, with TRBD1 matching 8 bases. J gave up 5 bases and V 5 bases, and 2 bases lay outside the gene matches. This CDR3 spans 13 amino acids. In germline, CDR1 is SGHTA, CDR2 FQGTGA. The CDR3: CASSGDRHNEQFF. CDR3 in DNA: TGTGCCAGCAGCGGGGACAGGCACAATGAGCAGTTCTTC.

V gene TRBV9 combines with J gene TRBJ2-5, with D uncertain. CDR1 and CDR2 (germline): SGDLS, YYNGEE. V lost 3 bases and J 1 base, leaving 16 bases between the germline ends. This CDR3 has 16 residues. The CDR3 DNA sequence: TGTGCCAGCAGCGCGTCACCCTATCCCCCCCAAGAGACCCAGTACTTC. Its protein is CASSASPYPPQETQYF.